Shown below are 2 T cell receptor beta chains from a single sample sequenced in a study of shared clonotypes between healthy human individuals (dated by TCRdb to between 2020 and 2021). Library preparation employed the immunoSEQ multiplex PCR assay. In its TCRdb copy, this immuneACCESS table keeps in-frame sequences only and misses some clones. Where compared with another copy, unresolved V genes explain less than half of these, and the others have no known cause. Within this sample are approximately 2.5 million clones, with roughly 93% of them counted one time only. Around 0.4% of the sample is taken by the ten largest. The material sequenced was naive CD4+ T cells from PBMCs. The sample's cell subset or site label, in plain terms: CD45RA+ positively selected. The receptors were sampled from a man aged 18 to 30 in good health. Some clones in this sample may be carry-over from other donors' samples.

This clone has just a few counts. J is TRBJ1-5 and V is TRBV7-2; no clear D. Between the trimmed V and J ends, which lost 5 bases and 7 bases, there was a span of 9 bases. Germline-derived CDR1 and CDR2 are SGHTA and FQGNSA. CDR3 length equals 12 residues. The CDR3 loop reads CASSDRGQPQHF. The CDR3 nucleotides are TGTGCCAGCAGCGACCGCGGACAGCCCCAGCATTTT.

The chain couples TRBV7-9 to TRBJ2-7; the match to TRBD2 covers 10 bases. The CDR3 length is 15 residues. Trimming at V came to 5 bases and at J to 6 bases, leaving 10 bases not matched to a gene. CDR1 and CDR2 from the germline V gene are SEHNR and FQNEAQ (reference sequence). CDR3 sequence: CASSLLGSGRAEQYF. The DNA for the CDR3 is TGTGCCAGCAGCCTCTTGGGGAGCGGGAGGGCCGAGCAGTACTTC. Together with reference TRBV7-9 and TRBJ2-7, the CDR3 gives the full variable domain: DTGVSQNPRHKITKRGQNVTFRCDPISEHNRLYWYRQTLGQGPEFLTYFQNEAQLEKSRLLSDRFSAERPKGSFSTLEIQRTEQGDSAMYLCASSLLGSGRAEQYFGPGTRLTVT.